Following are 27 T cell receptor beta chains from one sample sequenced in a study of T cells in Graves' hyperthyroidism and ophthalmopathy. There were TCR beta CDR3 regions amplified from RNA transcripts. Carried out on the TCR CDR3, a first-round RT-PCR used the HTBI primer set. TCRdb independently ran MiXCR on the multiplex PCR reads; one entry per CDR3 protein. The sample consists of a few hundred thousand distinct CDR3 sequences, about 43% of them appearing once. Material for sequencing was peripheral blood or thyroid tissue (not recorded which). The receptors shown here come from an adult woman with Graves' disease, either hyperthyroidism or ophthalmopathy (not recorded which).

There are many counts of this clonotype. This chain joins TRBV7-2 and TRBJ2-5, with 8 bases matching TRBD2. Per germline, CDR1 SGHTA and CDR2 FQGNSA. This CDR3 is 14 amino acids long. The ends lost 4 bases at V and 4 bases at J; junction bases unmatched: 5. The CDR3 region has the DNA TGTGCCAGCAGCTCCGGGGGGGGGCCAGAGACCCAGTACTTC. Its protein is CASSSGGGPETQYF.

The table lists this clonotype with a few counts. The chain links TRBV15 to TRBJ1-5; no clear D. This CDR3 is built from 16 residues. Trimming left V 0 bases short and J 11 bases short, with 20 bases between. Germline lookup yields CDR1 LNHNV and CDR2 YYDKDF (reference sequence). CDR3 in amino acids: CATSRDLGSSGGTQHF. Written as DNA, the CDR3 is TGTGCCACCAGCAGAGATCTCGGTAGTAGCGGTGGGACCCAGCATTTT. The full variable domain, rest sourced from reference TRBV15 and TRBJ1-5, is DAMVIQNPRYQVTQFGKPVTLSCSQTLNHNVMYWYQQKSSQAPKLLFHYYDKDFNNEADTPDNFQSRRPNTSFCFLDIRSPGLGDTAMYLCATSRDLGSSGGTQHFGDGTRLSIL.

This clonotype was picked up one time. It is likely a read error, because the conserved phenylalanine at the end of the CDR3 is missing. The DNA is left out, because the CDR3 cannot be placed on it with certainty; the CDR3 is given as TCRdb lists it. This sequence joins TRBV9 and TRBJ1-6; TRBD1, the table's D call, was not compared with the DNA. Germline loops: CDR1 SGDLS, CDR2 YYNGEE. The CDR3 region is 11 residues in length, termini included. CDR3 in amino acids: CASSVPWGASS.

This clonotype was seen at least ten times. The V gene is TRBV5-5, the J gene TRBJ2-6, with D possibly being TRBD1 (6 bases). Trimming pared 0 bases from V and 2 bases from J, leaving 12 bases between. CDR1 is SGHKS, CDR2 YYEKEE, per germline (reference sequence). The CDR3 has 17 residues. CDR3 in amino acids: CASSLGQGNPGANVLTF. DNA of the CDR3: TGTGCCAGCAGCTTGGGTCAGGGGAACCCTGGGGCCAACGTCCTGACTTTC.

For this clonotype: Because the CDR3's place on the DNA is in doubt, the DNA is left out and the CDR3 is given as listed by TCRdb. The gene calls are TRBV5-5 and TRBJ1-5. The length of the CDR3 is 20 amino acids, counting both ends. Germline V gene data show CDR1 as SGHKS and CDR2 as YYEKEE (reference sequence). The CDR3: CASSFYICSARTSGNQPQHF.

V is TRBV2 and J is TRBJ2-2, with unresolved D. The CDR3 covers 16 residues. Germline assignment: CDR1 SNHLY and CDR2 FYNNEI. V gave up 5 bases and J gave up 8 bases, with 21 bases separating them. CDR3 sequence: CASSYSDLIPAGELFF. The CDR3 nucleotides are TGTGCCAGCAGTTACTCCGATCTCATCCCAGCAGGGGAGCTGTTTTTT.

This clonotype was detected ten times or more. This chain connects TRBV7-9 to TRBJ1-2, with a tentative D call TRBD1 (5 bases). This CDR3 comprises 13 residues. V was pared by 5 bases and J by 3 bases, with 10 bases between. Germline CDR1 reads SEHNR; CDR2 reads FQNEAQ (reference sequence). The chain's CDR3 is CASSGGGYYGYTF. CDR3 sequence (DNA): TGTGCCAGCAGCGGGGGGGGATACTATGGCTACACCTTC.

This chain joins TRBV5-1 and TRBJ2-7; 12 bases line up with TRBD2. Trimming removed 5 bases from V and 7 bases from J; junction bases left unmatched: 7. The CDR3 covers 14 residues. The V gene's germline CDR1 is SGHRS and CDR2 YFSETQ. This CDR3 reads CASRWTSGVEEQYF. The CDR3 region has the DNA TGCGCCAGCAGATGGACTAGCGGGGTTGAGGAGCAGTACTTC.

This clonotype was seen just once. V is TRBV5-1 and J is TRBJ2-2; D is perhaps TRBD2 (5 bases). Germline lookup yields CDR1 SGHRS and CDR2 YFSETQ. Trimming took 4 bases from V and 2 from J, leaving 12 bases between them. The CDR3 totals 15 residues. CDR3 amino acids: CASSPEERNTGELFF. The CDR3, as DNA: TGCGCCAGCAGCCCGGAGGAGAGAAACACCGGGGAGCTGTTTTTT.

This clonotype was counted many times. V gene TRBV7-9 combines with J gene TRBJ1-3; D might be TRBD1 (6 bases). The CDR3 covers 15 residues. With 3 bases removed from V and 4 bases from J, the gap between germline ends came to 13 bases. Germline lookup yields CDR1 SEHNR and CDR2 FQNEAQ (reference sequence). CDR3 bases: TGTGCCAGCAGCTTCTCAGGGGATACGGGAAACACCATATATTTT. This codes for CASSFSGDTGNTIYF.

This sequence joins TRBV7-9 and TRBJ2-5, with D perhaps TRBD2 (6 bases). Germline V gene sequence: CDR1 SEHNR, CDR2 FQNEAQ (reference sequence). V was trimmed by 5 bases and J by 5 bases, leaving 18 bases between them. The CDR3 consists of 15 residues. CDR3 nucleotide sequence: TGTGCCAGCAGCGTAGAGGAGGGGATGATGGAGACCCAGTACTTC. Translating gives CASSVEEGMMETQYF.

The J gene is TRBJ2-7, the V gene TRBV29-1, with D unresolved. V lost 3 bases to trimming and J lost 5 bases, with 14 bases between them. From germline, CDR1 is SQVTM and CDR2 ANQGSEA. The CDR3 has 13 residues. The CDR3 DNA follows: TGCAGCGTTGAGTCCATTCTTCTGGACGAGCAGTACTTC. Amino acid sequence: CSVESILLDEQYF.

This clonotype has a handful of counts. V and J are TRBV20-1 and TRBJ2-2; 9 bases fit TRBD1. J was trimmed by 3 bases and V by 3 bases; bases with no gene match: 5. The V gene's germline CDR1 is DFQATT and CDR2 SNEGSKA (reference sequence). The CDR3 has 15 residues. CDR3 residues: CSARAGTGYTGELFF. In DNA form, the CDR3 reads TGCAGTGCTAGGGCAGGGACAGGGTACACCGGGGAGCTGTTTTTT.

The chain couples TRBV7-2 to TRBJ2-7, with 7 bases that match TRBD2. The CDR3 has 16 amino acids. V shed 5 bases, J shed 0 bases, and the junction held 10 bases outside the gene matches. Germline V CDR1 and CDR2: SGHTA, FQGNSA. The CDR3 protein is CASSPGAGIGSYEQYF. The CDR3 DNA reads TGTGCCAGCAGCCCAGGAGCGGGAATCGGCTCCTACGAGCAGTACTTC.

This sequence joins TRBV19 and TRBJ1-5; D unresolved. Trimming took 7 bases from V and 0 from J, leaving 10 bases between them. Germline CDR1 LNHDA, CDR2 SQIVND (reference sequence). This CDR3 has 14 amino acids. DNA for the CDR3: TGTGCCAGTATGAGAGAATATAGCAATCAGCCCCAGCATTTT. The encoded protein is CASMREYSNQPQHF.

This sequence joins TRBV11-1 and TRBJ1-1, with TRBD1 matching 10 bases. Germline CDR1 and CDR2: SGHAT and FQDESV (reference sequence). Trimming removed 4 bases from V and 8 bases from J; junction bases left unmatched: 1. The CDR3 sequence is 12 residues long. As DNA, the CDR3 is TGTGCCAGCAGCTGGGGACAGGGGGAAGCTTTCTTT. Its protein product is CASSWGQGEAFF.

The chain has TRBV25-1 and TRBJ2-5, with 13 bases matching TRBD2. The CDR3 has 17 amino acids. CDR1 and CDR2 from the germline V gene are MGHDK and SYGVNS. V shed 3 bases and J 4 bases; nucleotides not matched to a gene: 8. This CDR3 reads CASSEPSGLAGLETQYF. The CDR3 DNA reads as TGTGCCAGCAGTGAGCCCTCGGGACTAGCGGGGCTAGAGACCCAGTACTTC.

This clonotype appeared a few times. V gene TRBV2 combines with J gene TRBJ2-5; 7 bases map to TRBD1. J was trimmed by 9 bases and V by 6 bases; bases with no gene match: 13. CDR1 and CDR2 (germline): SNHLY, FYNNEI. The CDR3 consists of 14 residues. In nucleotides, the CDR3 is TGTGCCAGCAGAGTCGGGACAGATAATCAGCCCCAGTACTTC. It yields the protein CASRVGTDNQPQYF.

This clonotype was seen repeatedly, ten times or more. The gene calls are TRBV20-1 and TRBJ2-7; weak D call: TRBD2 (5 bases). CDR1 is DFQATT and CDR2 is SNEGSKA in the germline V gene (reference sequence). Trimming removed 3 bases from V and 9 bases from J, with 12 bases in between. The length of the CDR3 is 11 residues. The CDR3 DNA reads as TGCAGTGCTAGCCCCGTTGGAGGGCAGTACTTC. This gives the protein CSASPVGGQYF.

The chain has TRBV3-1 and TRBJ1-4; D call uncertain. This CDR3 contains 15 residues. CDR1 is LGHDT, CDR2 YNNKEL, per germline (reference sequence). V was shortened by 2 bases and J by 7 bases, with 14 bases between the two germline ends. CDR3 nucleotide sequence: TGTGCCAGCAGCCAACTTTCTGGGGTTCGTGAAAAACTGTTTTTT. Translating it yields CASSQLSGVREKLFF.

There are many counts of this clonotype. This sequence joins TRBV20-1 and TRBJ2-2; D unclear. CDR1 and CDR2 (germline): DFQATT, SNEGSKA (reference sequence). The germline V and J ends were trimmed by 3 bases and 4 bases, with 15 bases remaining between them. This CDR3 has 15 amino acids. The CDR3 region has the DNA TGCAGTGCTAGTACTATAGAGTCGCGCACCGGGGAGCTGTTTTTT. Its protein is CSASTIESRTGELFF.

V usage is TRBV28 and J usage is TRBJ2-7; 8 nucleotides match TRBD2. Trimming cost V 0 bases and J 1 base; bases outside gene matches: 11. Per germline, CDR1 MDHEN and CDR2 SYDVKM. The CDR3 is 18 amino acids. DNA for the CDR3: TGTGCCAGCAGTTTATGGCGAAGGGGCAGCGGGAGTTCCTACGAGCAGTACTTC. Amino acid sequence: CASSLWRRGSGSSYEQYF.

The rearrangement joins TRBV2 to TRBJ1-6; D is unresolved. This CDR3 spans 13 amino acids. V lost 7 bases to trimming and J lost 7 bases, with 11 bases between them. Per the germline V gene, CDR1 is SNHLY and CDR2 is FYNNEI. In DNA, the CDR3 is TGTGCCAGCAAAGGTCAGCTAAATTCACCCCTCCACTTT. Its translation: CASKGQLNSPLHF.

The sample holds many counts of this clonotype. The V and J genes are TRBV11-2 and TRBJ2-7; perhaps TRBD2 as D (5 bases). Germline V gene sequence: CDR1 SGHAT, CDR2 FQNNGV. This CDR3 contains 16 residues. The V and J ends lost 2 bases and 0 bases respectively, with 14 bases between them. CDR3 loop: CASSLPPGIFSYEQYF. As DNA, the CDR3 is TGTGCCAGCAGCTTACCACCCGGGATTTTCTCCTACGAGCAGTACTTC.

This chain links TRBV7-2 with TRBJ2-5; D gene uncertain. The CDR3 sequence is 15 residues long. With 6 bases removed from V and 2 bases from J, the gap between germline ends came to 16 bases. Per germline, CDR1 SGHTA and CDR2 FQGNSA. CDR3 coding DNA: TGTGCCAGCAGTGGTTCGATCTTCAATCAAGAGACCCAGTACTTC. Residues: CASSGSIFNQETQYF.

This clonotype was seen a handful of times. This sequence joins TRBV27 and TRBJ1-6, with D perhaps matching TRBD1 (6 bases). V shed 0 bases and J shed 1 base, with 13 bases lying between them. The CDR3 sequence is 18 residues long. Germline V lookup: CDR1 MNHEY, CDR2 SMNVEV (reference sequence). CDR3 coding DNA: TGTGCCAGCAGTTTATCGCCCCAGGGGTTGTCCTATAATTCACCCCTCCACTTT. Translating it yields CASSLSPQGLSYNSPLHF.

This clonotype was seen repeatedly, ten times or more. The chain employs TRBV7-3 and TRBJ2-7; TRBD2 is a possible D gene (6 bases). CDR1 and CDR2 from the germline V gene are SGHTA and FQGTGA. The CDR3 covers 13 residues. The V and J ends lost 3 bases and 5 bases respectively, with 11 bases between them. The CDR3 nucleotides are TGTGCCAGCAGCTTCTTGCGGGGTGACGAGCAGTACTTC. Its translation is CASSFLRGDEQYF.